This record covers a single T cell receptor beta chain. Its specificity is not known. The data originate from a study of T cell responses to AZD1222 COVID-19 vaccine. Points from the study as a whole: Spike-wide vaccine-associated CD4 TCRs dominated at 160-218 and 743-854. All repertoire sampling was performed exclusively after the peak T cell response.

The CDR3 has 15 amino acids. The V gene lost 4 bases and the J gene lost 4 bases, with 19 bases spanning the gap. Germline CDR1 and CDR2: GTSNPN and SVGIG (reference sequence). Here immunoSEQ multiplex PCR was the method, and the copy in TCRdb shows in-frame clones only, minus some. The ten top clones account for about 2.2%, within a sample of 150,000 or so clones. This clonotype was obtained from an adult in good health. The chain joins TRBV30 to TRBJ1-2; maybe TRBD1 (5 bases). Specimen: peripheral blood. The CDR3 region is CAWIGPQYRLYGYTF. CDR3 bases: TGTGCCTGGATAGGCCCCCAGTACAGGCTCTATGGCTACACCTTC.